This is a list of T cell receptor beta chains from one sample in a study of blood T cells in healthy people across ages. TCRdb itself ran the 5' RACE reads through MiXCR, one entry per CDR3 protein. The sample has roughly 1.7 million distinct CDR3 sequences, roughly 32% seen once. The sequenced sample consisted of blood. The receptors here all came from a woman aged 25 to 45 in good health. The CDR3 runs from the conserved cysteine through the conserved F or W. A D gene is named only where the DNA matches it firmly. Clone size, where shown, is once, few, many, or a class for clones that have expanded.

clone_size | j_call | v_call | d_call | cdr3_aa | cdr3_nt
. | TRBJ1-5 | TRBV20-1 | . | CSAPPSPGSNQPQHF | TGCAGTGCTCCTCCGTCCCCAGGGAGCAATCAGCCCCAGCATTTT
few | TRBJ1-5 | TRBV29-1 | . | CSVEGPQPQHF | TGCAGCGTTGAAGGTCCCCAGCCCCAGCATTTT
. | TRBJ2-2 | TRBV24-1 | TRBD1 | CATSDSDRGNTGELFF | TGTGCCACCAGTGACTCGGACAGGGGGAACACCGGGGAGCTGTTTTTT
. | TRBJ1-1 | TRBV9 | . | CASSVNTGVGTEAFF | TGTGCCAGCAGCGTGAATACCGGGGTGGGCACTGAAGCTTTCTTT
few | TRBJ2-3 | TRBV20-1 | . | CSARAGASSTDTQYF | TGCAGTGCTAGAGCGGGGGCATCTAGCACAGATACGCAGTATTTT
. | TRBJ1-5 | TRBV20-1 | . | CSARERQGSNQPQHF | TGCAGTGCTAGAGAGAGGCAGGGCTCTAATCAGCCCCAGCATTTT
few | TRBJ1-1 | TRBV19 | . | CASSSTGFTEAFF | TGTGCCAGTAGTTCCACAGGGTTCACTGAAGCTTTCTTT
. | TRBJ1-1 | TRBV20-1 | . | CSASPRLLTEAFF | TGCAGTGCTAGCCCCCGACTTCTGACTGAAGCTTTCTTT
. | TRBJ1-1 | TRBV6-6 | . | CASNYLDLRGVNTEAFF | TGTGCCAGCAATTACTTGGATCTTAGAGGAGTGAACACTGAAGCTTTCTTT
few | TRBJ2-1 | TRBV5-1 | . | CASSLDTGRNEQFF | TGCGCCAGCAGCTTGGACACCGGGCGGAATGAGCAGTTCTTC
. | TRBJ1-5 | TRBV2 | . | CASSGVGGGYSNQPQHF | TGTGCCAGCAGTGGGGTGGGGGGGGGATATAGCAATCAGCCCCAGCATTTT
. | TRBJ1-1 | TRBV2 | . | CASSEGLEGTEAFF | TGTGCCAGCAGTGAAGGCTTGGAGGGCACTGAAGCTTTCTTT
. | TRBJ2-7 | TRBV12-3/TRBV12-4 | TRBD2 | CASSFPAVAGGGPGSYEQYF | TGTGCCAGCAGTTTCCCCGCGGTAGCGGGAGGTGGCCCCGGCTCCTACGAGCAGTACTTC
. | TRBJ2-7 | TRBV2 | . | CASSVEGTGSEQYF | TGTGCCAGCAGTGTGGAAGGGACGGGCTCCGAGCAGTACTTC
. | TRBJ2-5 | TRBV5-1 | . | CASSYAGDQETQYF | TGCGCCAGCAGCTATGCAGGGGACCAAGAGACCCAGTACTTC
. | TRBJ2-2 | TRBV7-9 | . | CASRVSLDAGELFF | TGTGCCAGCAGAGTCTCGTTAGACGCCGGGGAGCTGTTTTTT